This T cell receptor (beta chain) was obtained from a study of prognosis after radiotherapy for stage I lung cancer. Of note for this clonotype: The antigen is not known. Possible read error: a much larger clone is one base away.

This CDR3 comprises 16 residues. CDR1 and CDR2 from the germline V gene are ENHRY and SYGVKD. V gave up 0 bases and J gave up 7 bases, with 16 bases separating them. Researchers used two-round multiplex PCR to amplify TCR beta CDR3 starting from genomic DNA. It was primers specific to each TRBV and TRBJ gene that first-round PCR used. TCRdb redid the calling of the multiplex PCR reads with MiXCR, one entry per CDR3 protein. This repertoire shows about 36,000 distinct CDR3 sequences, less than 45% found once; its top ten account for 16%. Study findings and constraints: It is unknown whether the expanded TCR clones recognize the tumor.

Sequences were derived from PBMCs, sampled before or after stereotactic body radiation therapy (not recorded which). J is TRBJ1-5 and V is TRBV10-3; possibly TRBD1 for D (6 bases). The receptor comes from a donor over 45 with non-small cell lung cancer. CDR3 DNA: TGTGCCATCAGTGAGTCGAGGGGGGAGGGGATCCAGCCCCAGCATTTT. It yields the protein CAISESRGEGIQPQHF.